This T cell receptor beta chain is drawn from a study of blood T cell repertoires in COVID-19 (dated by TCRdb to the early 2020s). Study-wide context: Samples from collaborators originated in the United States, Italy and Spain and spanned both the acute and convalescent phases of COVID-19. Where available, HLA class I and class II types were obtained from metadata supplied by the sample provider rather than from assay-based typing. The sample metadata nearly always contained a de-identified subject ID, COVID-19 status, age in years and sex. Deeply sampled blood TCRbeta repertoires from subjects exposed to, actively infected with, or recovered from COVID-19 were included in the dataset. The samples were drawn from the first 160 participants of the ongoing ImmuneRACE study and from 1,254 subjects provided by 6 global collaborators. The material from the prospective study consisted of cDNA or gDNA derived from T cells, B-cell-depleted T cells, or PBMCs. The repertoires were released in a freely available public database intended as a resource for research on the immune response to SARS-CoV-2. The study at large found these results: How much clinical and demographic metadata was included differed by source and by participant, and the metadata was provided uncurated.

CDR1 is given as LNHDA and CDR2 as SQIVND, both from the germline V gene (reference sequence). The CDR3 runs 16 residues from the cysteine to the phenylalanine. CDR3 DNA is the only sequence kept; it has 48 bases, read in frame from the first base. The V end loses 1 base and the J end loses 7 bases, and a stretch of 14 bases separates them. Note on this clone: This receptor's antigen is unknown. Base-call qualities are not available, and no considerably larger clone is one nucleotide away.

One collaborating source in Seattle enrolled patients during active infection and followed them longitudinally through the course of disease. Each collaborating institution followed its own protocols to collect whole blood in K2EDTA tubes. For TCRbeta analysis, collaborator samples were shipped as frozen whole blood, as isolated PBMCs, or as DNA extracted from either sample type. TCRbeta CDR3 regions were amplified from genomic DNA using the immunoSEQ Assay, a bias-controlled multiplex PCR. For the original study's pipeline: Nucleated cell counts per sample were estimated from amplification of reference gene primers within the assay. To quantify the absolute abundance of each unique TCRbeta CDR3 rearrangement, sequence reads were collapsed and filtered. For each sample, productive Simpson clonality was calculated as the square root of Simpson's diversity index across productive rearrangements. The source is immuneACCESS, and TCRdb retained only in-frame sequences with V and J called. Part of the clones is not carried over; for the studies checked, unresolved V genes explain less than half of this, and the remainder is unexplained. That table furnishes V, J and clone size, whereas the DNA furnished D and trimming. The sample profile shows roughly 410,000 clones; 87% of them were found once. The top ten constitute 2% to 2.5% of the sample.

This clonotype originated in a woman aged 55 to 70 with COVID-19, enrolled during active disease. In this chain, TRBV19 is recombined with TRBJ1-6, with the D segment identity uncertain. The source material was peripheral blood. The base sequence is TGTGCCAGTAGTATAGGCCGGCGGGTGTACAATTCACCCCTCCACTTT. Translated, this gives CASSIGRRVYNSPLHF.